The clone carrying this T cell receptor (beta chain) turned up a few times. This specimen belongs to a study of T-cell memory formation after mild COVID-19. Per germline, CDR1 SGHKS and CDR2 YYEKEE (reference sequence). This CDR3 has 14 residues. Trimming shortened V by 0 bases and J by 7 bases, and 11 bases separated the two germline ends. TCR alpha and TCR beta cDNA libraries with sample barcodes and UMIs came from 5'RACE using constant-segment primers. TCRdb itself ran the 5' RACE reads through MiXCR, one entry per CDR3 protein. The table has hundreds of thousands of distinct CDR3 sequences, 20% to 25% seen once.

This TCR came from an adult woman who had mild COVID-19 (a few samples of this study predate the infection). Cell type and time point are not known. Sequences were obtained from PBMCs or a T cell subset sorted from them (not recorded which). The chain combines TRBV5-5 with TRBJ2-1; D possibly corresponds to TRBD2 (6 bases). In DNA, the CDR3 is TGTGCCAGCAGCTTGGCCACTAGCAGTAATGAGCAGTTCTTC. This codes for CASSLATSSNEQFF.